This is a list of T cell receptor beta chains from one sample in a study of CD8 T cells in ankylosing spondylitis. TCRdb itself ran the 5' RACE reads through MiXCR, one entry per CDR3 protein. The sample yields 200,000 to 300,000 distinct CDR3 sequences, approximately 9% seen once. The sample taken for sequencing was blood, either unsorted or a sorted T cell fraction (not recorded which). The receptors shown here come from a male donor with ankylosing spondylitis or in good health (not recorded which). Both conserved end residues are part of each CDR3. Fields, in order: D gene, clone size, J gene, V gene, CDR3 protein, CDR3 DNA. The D gene is left open where the match is weak. The listing skips clone size in some rows; elsewhere it reads once, few, many or a size class.

d_gene: TRBD2
abundance: many
j_gene: TRBJ2-3
v_gene: TRBV11-2
CDR3aa: CASSFIGASGGPRGDTQYF
CDR3nt: TGTGCCAGCAGCTTTATCGGAGCTAGCGGGGGGCCTCGAGGAGATACGCAGTATTTT

d_gene: -
abundance: many
j_gene: TRBJ2-1
v_gene: TRBV29-1
CDR3aa: CSVARAEQFF
CDR3nt: TGCAGCGTTGCGCGAGCGGAGCAGTTCTTC

d_gene: TRBD2
abundance: many
j_gene: TRBJ2-5
v_gene: TRBV10-2
CDR3aa: CASSLAGGRETQYF
CDR3nt: TGCGCCAGCAGTTTAGCGGGAGGCCGCGAGACCCAGTACTTC

d_gene: -
abundance: few
j_gene: TRBJ2-1
v_gene: TRBV6-2/TRBV6-3
CDR3aa: CASSNPGPGNEQFF
CDR3nt: TGTGCCAGCAGTAATCCGGGACCTGGGAATGAGCAGTTCTTC

d_gene: -
abundance: many
j_gene: TRBJ2-6
v_gene: TRBV30
CDR3aa: CAWSAGVRTNPSGANVLTF
CDR3nt: TGTGCCTGGAGTGCGGGTGTGAGGACCAATCCCTCTGGGGCCAACGTCCTGACTTTC

d_gene: -
abundance: few
j_gene: TRBJ1-2
v_gene: TRBV7-3
CDR3aa: CASSSSGGGADGYTF
CDR3nt: TGTGCCAGCAGCTCCTCTGGGGGGGGGGCTGATGGCTACACCTTC

d_gene: TRBD1
abundance: -
j_gene: TRBJ1-1
v_gene: TRBV12-3/TRBV12-4
CDR3aa: CASTGQGHGAFF
CDR3nt: TGTGCCAGCACCGGACAGGGTCACGGAGCTTTCTTT

d_gene: TRBD2
abundance: few
j_gene: TRBJ2-3
v_gene: TRBV25-1
CDR3aa: CASSDPRDYPNSDTQYF
CDR3nt: TGTGCCAGCAGTGACCCTCGGGACTATCCCAATTCGGATACGCAGTATTTT

d_gene: TRBD1
abundance: many
j_gene: TRBJ2-5
v_gene: TRBV7-9
CDR3aa: CASSSRDREEETQYF
CDR3nt: TGTGCCAGCAGCTCAAGGGACAGGGAGGAAGAGACCCAGTACTTC

d_gene: -
abundance: many
j_gene: TRBJ2-5
v_gene: TRBV7-9
CDR3aa: CASSLAILAAPIETQYF
CDR3nt: TGTGCCAGCAGCTTAGCGATCCTGGCGGCCCCCATAGAGACCCAGTACTTC

d_gene: -
abundance: few
j_gene: TRBJ1-1
v_gene: TRBV5-5
CDR3aa: CASSLVGQTQAFF
CDR3nt: TGTGCCAGCAGCTTGGTGGGGCAGACCCAAGCTTTCTTT

d_gene: -
abundance: many
j_gene: TRBJ1-1
v_gene: TRBV25-1
CDR3aa: CASEGTVALNTEAFF
CDR3nt: TGTGCCAGCGAGGGGACGGTAGCCTTGAACACTGAAGCTTTCTTT

d_gene: -
abundance: many
j_gene: TRBJ2-6
v_gene: TRBV20-1
CDR3aa: CSAASGTPSGANVLTF
CDR3nt: TGCAGTGCTGCCTCCGGGACACCTTCTGGGGCCAACGTCCTGACTTTC

d_gene: -
abundance: many
j_gene: TRBJ1-4
v_gene: TRBV6-5
CDR3aa: CASSSADGSGEKLFF
CDR3nt: TGTGCCAGCAGTTCCGCAGACGGGAGCGGAGAAAAACTGTTTTTT

d_gene: -
abundance: many
j_gene: TRBJ1-5
v_gene: TRBV10-3
CDR3aa: CAISENVGYSNQPQHF
CDR3nt: TGTGCCATCAGTGAGAATGTGGGGTATAGCAATCAGCCCCAGCATTTT

d_gene: -
abundance: many
j_gene: TRBJ2-7
v_gene: TRBV29-1
CDR3aa: CSATDRSYEQYF
CDR3nt: TGCAGCGCGACCGACAGGAGCTACGAGCAGTACTTC

d_gene: TRBD1
abundance: many
j_gene: TRBJ1-2
v_gene: TRBV6-1
CDR3aa: CASRGTASNYGYTF
CDR3nt: TGTGCCAGCAGGGGGACAGCCTCCAACTATGGCTACACCTTC

d_gene: -
abundance: -
j_gene: TRBJ1-3
v_gene: TRBV4-3
CDR3aa: CASSQLGGLGGNTIYF
CDR3nt: TGCGCCAGCAGCCAGCTTGGTGGGCTCGGAGGAAACACCATATATTTT

d_gene: -
abundance: many
j_gene: TRBJ2-5
v_gene: TRBV20-1
CDR3aa: CSARAVGRETQYF
CDR3nt: TGCAGTGCTAGAGCTGTGGGCCGAGAGACCCAGTACTTC

d_gene: -
abundance: -
j_gene: TRBJ2-3
v_gene: TRBV4-1
CDR3aa: CASSLSAATSTDTQYF
CDR3nt: TGCGCCAGCAGCCTCTCAGCAGCGACTAGCACAGATACGCAGTATTTT

d_gene: -
abundance: many
j_gene: TRBJ2-3
v_gene: TRBV7-2
CDR3aa: CASSLLGTGLSEAQYF
CDR3nt: TGTGCCAGCAGCTTATTAGGGACTGGCCTCTCAGAGGCGCAGTATTTT

d_gene: -
abundance: few
j_gene: TRBJ2-7
v_gene: TRBV20-1
CDR3aa: CSAREQGYEQYF
CDR3nt: TGCAGTGCTAGAGAACAGGGCTACGAGCAGTACTTC